The sample holds one count of the clone carrying this T cell receptor (beta chain). This specimen includes other DNA sequences encoding the same CDR3. Original data processing: Reference gene primer amplification yielded estimated nucleated cell counts. Libraries were prepared by immunoSEQ multiplex PCR; TCRdb keeps only in-frame clonotypes and omits some of them. D and trimming come from the DNA, and the V and J calls and clone size come from that table. The top ten hold 5% to 6% of the sample, which has 390,000 or so clones, 80% to 85% seen once. This sample is part of a study of blood T cell repertoires in COVID-19. The overall study: The samples span acute and convalescent COVID-19 from the United States, Italy and Spain.

The CDR3 contains 15 residues. Germline values: CDR1 SGHRS, CDR2 YFSETQ. With V trimmed by 1 base and J by 7 bases, 3 bases remained unmatched. Either two negative PCRs, clearance, or symptom resolution qualified Cohort 3 donors as recovered. This chain joins TRBV5-1 and TRBJ1-4, with 11 bases identical to TRBD1. The sample was PBMCs or T cells enriched from blood (not recorded which). The receptor comes from a woman in her forties or fifties who had recovered from COVID-19. CDR3 loop: CASSLTGTGGEKLFF. DNA of the CDR3: TGCGCCAGCAGCTTGACCGGGACAGGGGGTGAAAAACTGTTTTTT.